These 11 T cell receptor beta chains originate from one sample sequenced in a study of cytomegalovirus exposure and HLA in healthy donors. The PCR ran on 60 Vbeta and 13 Jbeta primers. Profiling relied on immunoSEQ multiplex PCR, and the TCRdb table lists in-frame clones only, not all of them. This sample's table has 200,000 to 250,000 clones. The material sequenced was PBMCs. These receptors were obtained from a woman between 25 and 40 years old in good health and CMV-seropositive.

The V gene is TRBV7-9, the J gene TRBJ2-3; D is perhaps TRBD2 (5 bases). In germline, CDR1 is SEHNR, CDR2 FQNEAQ (reference sequence). Trimming stripped 6 bases from V and 7 bases from J, with 11 bases between. The length of the CDR3 is 12 residues. CDR3 nucleotides: TGTGCCAGCAGGGAATCGGGAAATACGCAGTATTTT. Translating it yields CASRESGNTQYF.

The chain recombines TRBV2 with TRBJ2-7; weak D call: TRBD2 (5 bases). The CDR3 has 15 amino acids. The germline gives CDR1 SNHLY, CDR2 FYNNEI. Trimming removed 2 bases from V and 3 bases from J, with 14 bases in between. The CDR3 DNA reads as TGTGCCAGCAGTGAAACCTGGACTCGTCACTACGAGCAGTACTTC. Its translation is CASSETWTRHYEQYF.

V gene TRBV7-2 combines with J gene TRBJ2-7; D not resolved. Germline assignment: CDR1 SGHTA and CDR2 FQGNSA. The CDR3 is 11 amino acids. The V and J ends lost 3 bases and 6 bases respectively, with 6 bases between them. The CDR3 protein is CASSFPGEQYF. The CDR3 DNA sequence: TGTGCCAGCAGCTTCCCAGGCGAGCAGTACTTC.

The chain couples TRBV28 to TRBJ1-4; D ambiguous. CDR1 and CDR2 (germline): MDHEN, SYDVKM. The CDR3 runs 14 residues. The V end lost 2 bases, the J end lost 8 bases, and 12 bases lay between the germline ends. The CDR3 region is CASSLAREREKLFF. In DNA form, the CDR3 reads TGTGCCAGCAGTTTAGCCCGTGAGCGAGAAAAACTGTTTTTT.

The CDR3 is CAIIATSGGDIYEQFF. As DNA, the CDR3 is TGTGCCATCATTGCGACTAGCGGGGGGGATATTTATGAGCAGTTCTTC. V gene TRBV10-3 combines with J gene TRBJ2-1, with 14 bases lining up with TRBD2. After removal of 7 bases from V and 8 bases from J, the junction contained 10 bases not matched to a gene. The CDR3 length is 16 residues. From germline, CDR1 is ENHRY and CDR2 SYGVKD.

This chain joins TRBV5-1 and TRBJ1-2, with D possibly being TRBD1 (5 bases). The germline V and J ends were trimmed by 1 base and 1 base, with 11 bases remaining between them. In germline, CDR1 is SGHRS, CDR2 YFSETQ. This CDR3 is 15 amino acids long. CDR3 protein: CASSLTPTVNYGYTF. The CDR3 region has the DNA TGCGCCAGCAGCTTGACCCCGACAGTTAACTATGGCTACACCTTC.

The chain joins TRBV27 to TRBJ1-1; perhaps TRBD1 as D (5 bases). CDR3 length equals 14 residues. CDR1 MNHEY and CDR2 SMNVEV come from the germline V gene (reference sequence). The V and J ends lost 2 bases and 5 bases respectively, with 12 bases between them. CDR3 loop: CASSLRAGVTEAFF. CDR3 DNA sequence: TGTGCCAGCAGTTTAAGGGCGGGGGTGACTGAAGCTTTCTTT.

The J gene is TRBJ2-6, the V gene TRBV19; D perhaps matches TRBD2 (6 bases). The CDR3 runs 18 residues. V lost 7 bases, J lost 1 base, and 20 bases lay in between. In germline, CDR1 is LNHDA, CDR2 SQIVND (reference sequence). Here the CDR3 DNA reads TGTGCCAGTACCCCCTCCGGGAGACAAGTATCTGGGGCCAACGTCCTGACTTTC. Encoded protein: CASTPSGRQVSGANVLTF.

The gene calls are TRBV29-1 and TRBJ2-5; D not resolved. Trimming stripped 4 bases from V and 4 bases from J, with 10 bases between. The V gene's germline CDR1 is SQVTM and CDR2 ANQGSEA. The CDR3 has 12 amino acids. DNA of the CDR3: TGCAGCGTTGTCGAAGCATCAGAGACCCAGTACTTC. It is translated as CSVVEASETQYF.

The gene calls are TRBV11-3 and TRBJ2-7, with D possibly being TRBD2 (6 bases). Germline CDR1 reads SGHNT; CDR2 reads YENEEA. With 4 bases removed from V and 6 bases from J, the gap between germline ends came to 13 bases. The CDR3 length is 13 residues. CDR3 coding DNA: TGTGCCAGCAGCTCCGGGAGTGCGGGCGAGCAGTACTTC. Its translation is CASSSGSAGEQYF.

CDR3 residues: CAISGVGGSGNTIYF. The CDR3 bases are TGTGCCATCAGTGGAGTGGGGGGGTCTGGAAACACCATATATTTT. The chain is built from TRBV10-3 and TRBJ1-3, with a tentative D call TRBD1 (5 bases). CDR1 ENHRY and CDR2 SYGVKD come from the germline V gene. The CDR3 covers 15 residues. Trimming shortened V by 4 bases and J by 1 base, and 11 bases separated the two germline ends.